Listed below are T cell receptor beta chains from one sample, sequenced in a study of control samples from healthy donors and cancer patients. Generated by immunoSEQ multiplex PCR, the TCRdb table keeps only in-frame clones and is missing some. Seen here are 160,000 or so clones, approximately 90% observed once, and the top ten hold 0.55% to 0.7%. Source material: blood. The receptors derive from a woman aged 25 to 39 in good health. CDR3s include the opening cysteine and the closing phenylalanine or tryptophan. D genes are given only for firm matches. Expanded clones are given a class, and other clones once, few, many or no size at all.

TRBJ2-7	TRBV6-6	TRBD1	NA	CASRKPGQAYEQYF	TGTGCCAGCAGAAAGCCGGGACAGGCTTACGAGCAGTACTTC
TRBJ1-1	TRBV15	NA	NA	CATSSLRGNTEAFF	TGTGCCACCAGCAGTCTAAGGGGGAACACTGAAGCTTTCTTT
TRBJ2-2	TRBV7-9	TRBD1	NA	CASSLGQGRAGELFF	TGTGCCAGCAGCTTAGGACAGGGGCGGGCCGGGGAGCTGTTTTTT
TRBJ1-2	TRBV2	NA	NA	CASRQEGYGYTF	TGTGCCAGCCGACAGGAGGGCTATGGCTACACCTTC
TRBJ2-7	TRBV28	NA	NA	CASSWGAYEQYF	TGTGCCAGCAGTTGGGGCGCCTACGAGCAGTACTTC
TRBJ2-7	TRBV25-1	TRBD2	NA	CASSDRGRAVYEQYF	TGTGCCAGCAGTGATCGCGGGAGGGCCGTGTACGAGCAGTACTTC
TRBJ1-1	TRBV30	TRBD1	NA	CAWSLGQGATEAFF	TGTGCCTGGAGTCTAGGACAGGGGGCCACTGAAGCTTTCTTT
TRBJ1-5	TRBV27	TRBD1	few	CASSLRGRYQPQHF	TGTGCCAGCAGTTTGAGGGGGCGCTATCAGCCCCAGCATTTT
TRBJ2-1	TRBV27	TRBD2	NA	CASSLYPGGLTEQFF	TGTGCCAGCAGTTTATATCCGGGAGGGCTGACTGAGCAGTTCTTC
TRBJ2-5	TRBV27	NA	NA	CASSFGGAETQYF	TGTGCCAGCAGTTTTGGGGGGGCCGAGACCCAGTACTTC
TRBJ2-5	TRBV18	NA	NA	CASSSGYETQYF	TGTGCCAGCTCATCGGGTTACGAGACCCAGTACTTC
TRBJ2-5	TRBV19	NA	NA	CASRARGWETQYF	TGTGCCAGTAGGGCCAGGGGATGGGAGACCCAGTACTTC
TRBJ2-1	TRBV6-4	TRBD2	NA	CASSSAGVGSDEQFF	TGTGCCAGCAGTTCCGCGGGAGTGGGATCGGATGAGCAGTTCTTC
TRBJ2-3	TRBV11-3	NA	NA	CASSLGQTSTDTQYF	TGTGCCAGCAGCTTAGGACAGACTAGCACAGATACGCAGTATTTT
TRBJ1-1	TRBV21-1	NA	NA	CASSEGQGVRNTEAFF	TGTGCCAGCAGCGAGGGACAGGGGGTACGGAACACTGAAGCTTTCTTT
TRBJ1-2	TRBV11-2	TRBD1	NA	CASSLNRGNGYGYTF	TGTGCCAGCAGCTTGAACAGGGGGAACGGCTATGGCTACACCTTC
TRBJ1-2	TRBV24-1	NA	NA	CATSAGSDGYTF	TGTGCCACCAGTGCTGGGTCAGATGGCTACACCTTC
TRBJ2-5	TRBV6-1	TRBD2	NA	CASSEWGGAETQYF	TGTGCCAGCAGTGAATGGGGAGGGGCAGAGACCCAGTACTTC
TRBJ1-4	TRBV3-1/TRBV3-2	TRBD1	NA	CASSQGGNEKLFF	TGTGCCAGCAGTCAGGGGGGCAATGAAAAACTGTTTTTT
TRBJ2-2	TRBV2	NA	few	CASRDTPTGELFF	TGTGCCAGCAGGGACACCCCCACCGGGGAGCTGTTTTTT
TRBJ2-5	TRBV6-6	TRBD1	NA	CASSRGQGETQYF	TGTGCCAGCAGTAGAGGACAGGGAGAGACCCAGTACTTC
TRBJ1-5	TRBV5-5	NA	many	CASSLLDGGNQPQHF	TGTGCCAGCAGCTTGCTGGACGGGGGCAATCAGCCCCAGCATTTT
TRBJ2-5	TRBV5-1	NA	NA	CASSLSPGLAETQYF	TGCGCCAGCAGCTTGTCTCCGGGGTTGGCAGAGACCCAGTACTTC
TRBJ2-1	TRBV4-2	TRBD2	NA	CASSQAGTSGNEQFF	TGTGCCAGCAGCCAGGCTGGGACTAGCGGGAATGAGCAGTTCTTC
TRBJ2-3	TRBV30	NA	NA	CAWSVLADTQYF	TGTGCCTGGAGTGTACTAGCAGATACGCAGTATTTT
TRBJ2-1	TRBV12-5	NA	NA	CASGLETGTSKFF	TGTGCTAGTGGTTTGGAGACGGGGACGAGCAAGTTCTTC
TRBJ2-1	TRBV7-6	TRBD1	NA	CASSLEGTVDQFF	TGTGCCAGCAGCTTAGAGGGGACAGTTGATCAGTTCTTC
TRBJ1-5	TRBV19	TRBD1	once	CASSTQTGGIGQPQHF	TGTGCCAGTAGTACTCAGACAGGGGGCATAGGTCAGCCCCAGCATTTT
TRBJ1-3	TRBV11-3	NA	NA	CASSLNGVAGNTIYF	TGTGCCAGCAGCTTAAATGGAGTGGCTGGAAACACCATATATTTT
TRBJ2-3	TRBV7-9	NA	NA	CASSLRQASTDTQYF	TGTGCCAGCAGCCTCAGACAGGCGAGCACAGATACGCAGTATTTT
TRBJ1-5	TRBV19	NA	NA	CASTRQVNSNQPQHF	TGTGCCAGTACCCGACAGGTTAATAGCAATCAGCCCCAGCATTTT
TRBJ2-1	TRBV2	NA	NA	CASSGGGMNEQFF	TGTGCCAGCAGTGGAGGGGGAATGAATGAGCAGTTCTTC
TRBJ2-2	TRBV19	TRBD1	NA	CASRSSGTGNTGELFF	TGTGCCAGTAGGTCTTCCGGGACAGGAAACACCGGGGAGCTGTTTTTT
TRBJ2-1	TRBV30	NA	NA	CAWRPGEGNEQFF	TGTGCCTGGAGACCGGGAGAGGGAAATGAGCAGTTCTTC
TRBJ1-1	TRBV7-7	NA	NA	CASSLTQNTEAFF	TGTGCTAGCAGCCTCACACAGAACACTGAAGCTTTCTTT
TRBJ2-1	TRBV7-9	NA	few	CASSLRSHNNEQFF	TGTGCCAGCAGCTTACGATCGCACAACAATGAGCAGTTCTTC
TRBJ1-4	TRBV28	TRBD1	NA	CASSGDSSNEKLFF	TGTGCCAGCAGTGGGGACAGCTCTAATGAAAAACTGTTTTTT
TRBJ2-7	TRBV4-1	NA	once	CASSQGARTSYEQYF	TGCGCCAGCAGCCAAGGGGCCCGGACCTCCTACGAGCAGTACTTC
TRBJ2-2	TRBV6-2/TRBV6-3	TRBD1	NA	CASSAGQGITGELFF	TGTGCCAGCAGCGCAGGACAGGGTATCACCGGGGAGCTGTTTTTT
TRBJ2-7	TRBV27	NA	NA	CASGRTYEQYF	TGTGCCAGCGGGAGAACGTACGAGCAGTACTTC
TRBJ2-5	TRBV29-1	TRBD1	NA	CSSNRLDRGLGETQYF	TGCAGCTCAAACCGACTAGACAGGGGGTTAGGAGAGACCCAGTACTTC
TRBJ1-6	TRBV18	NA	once	CASSPSPGTPPLDNSPLHF	TGTGCCAGCTCACCATCCCCGGGCACCCCCCCACTGGATAATTCACCCCTCCACTTT
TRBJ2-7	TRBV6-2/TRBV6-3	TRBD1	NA	CASSTPGQGLEQYF	TGTGCCAGCAGTACGCCGGGACAGGGGCTCGAGCAGTACTTC
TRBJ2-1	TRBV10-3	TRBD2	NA	CAISDSGEAYNEQFF	TGTGCCATCAGTGATAGCGGGGAAGCCTACAATGAGCAGTTCTTC
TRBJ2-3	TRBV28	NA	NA	CASSFSGDEDTQYF	TGTGCCAGCAGTTTTTCAGGGGATGAAGATACGCAGTATTTT
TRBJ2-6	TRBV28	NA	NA	CASSFRGYSGANVLTF	TGTGCCAGCAGTTTTCGGGGTTACTCTGGGGCCAACGTCCTGACTTTC
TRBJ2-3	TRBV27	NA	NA	CASSLAAPDTQYF	TGTGCCAGCAGCCTGGCCGCTCCAGATACGCAGTATTTT
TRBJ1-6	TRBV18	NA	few	CASSPDNNSPLHF	TGTGCCAGCTCACCAGACAATAATTCACCCCTCCACTTT
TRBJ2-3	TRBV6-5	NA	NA	CASSYYHTQYF	TGTGCCAGCAGTTACTACCATACGCAGTATTTT
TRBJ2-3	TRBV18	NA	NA	CASSPQDSTDTQYF	TGTGCCAGCTCACCTCAGGATAGCACAGATACGCAGTATTTT
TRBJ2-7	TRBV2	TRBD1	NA	CASSAPGTGVGQYF	TGTGCCAGCAGTGCTCCCGGGACAGGGGTCGGGCAGTACTTC